Only one count was recorded for the clone carrying this T cell receptor beta chain. What it binds is unknown. A multiplex PCR was run with 60 Vbeta primers and 13 Jbeta primers. The protocol was immunoSEQ multiplex PCR, while the TCRdb copy is restricted to in-frame clones and leaves out a portion. The table lists 95,000 to 100,000 clones, around 67% of them singletons. The data are from a study of cytomegalovirus exposure and HLA in healthy donors. Study-wide findings and caveats: Researchers catalogued some 160 TCR beta chains as cytomegalovirus-associated. The authors later found HLA-associated TCR beta chains more clonally expanded than equally common others. TCR beta sequences reportedly predicted the HLA-A and HLA-B alleles of most subjects accurately.

This receptor was obtained from a male donor in good health and CMV-seronegative. Input material: PBMCs.

CDR3 nucleotides: TGCGCCAGCAGCTTGGAAATCCGGGACAGGGATACCTATGGCTACACCTTC. It encodes CASSLEIRDRDTYGYTF. The chain uses TRBV5-1 and TRBJ1-2; 9 positions match TRBD1. The CDR3 runs to 17 residues. J was trimmed by 4 bases and V by 0 bases; bases with no gene match: 10. Germline-derived CDR1 and CDR2 are SGHRS and YFSETQ.